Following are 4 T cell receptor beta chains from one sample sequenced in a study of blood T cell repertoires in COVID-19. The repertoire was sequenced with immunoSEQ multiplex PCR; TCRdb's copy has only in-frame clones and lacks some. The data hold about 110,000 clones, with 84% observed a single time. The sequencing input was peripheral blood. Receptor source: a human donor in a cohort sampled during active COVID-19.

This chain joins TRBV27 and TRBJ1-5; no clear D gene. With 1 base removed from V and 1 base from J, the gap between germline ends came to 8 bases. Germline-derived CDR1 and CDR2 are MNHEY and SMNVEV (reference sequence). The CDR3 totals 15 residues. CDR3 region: CASSLYGKSNQPQHF. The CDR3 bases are TGTGCCAGCAGTTTATACGGGAAAAGCAATCAGCCCCAGCATTTT.

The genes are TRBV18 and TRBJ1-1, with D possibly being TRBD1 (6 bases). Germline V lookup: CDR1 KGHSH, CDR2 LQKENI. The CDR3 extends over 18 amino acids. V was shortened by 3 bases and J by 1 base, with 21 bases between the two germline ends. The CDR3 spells CASSPQESGGAANTEAFF. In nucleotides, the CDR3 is TGTGCCAGCTCACCCCAGGAAAGCGGGGGGGCCGCGAACACTGAAGCTTTCTTT.

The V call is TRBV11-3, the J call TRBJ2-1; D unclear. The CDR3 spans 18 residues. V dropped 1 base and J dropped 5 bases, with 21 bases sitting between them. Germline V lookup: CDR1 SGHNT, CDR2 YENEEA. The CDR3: CASSLAAAQWNLNNEQFF. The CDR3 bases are TGTGCCAGCAGCTTAGCGGCGGCTCAGTGGAATTTGAACAATGAGCAGTTCTTC.

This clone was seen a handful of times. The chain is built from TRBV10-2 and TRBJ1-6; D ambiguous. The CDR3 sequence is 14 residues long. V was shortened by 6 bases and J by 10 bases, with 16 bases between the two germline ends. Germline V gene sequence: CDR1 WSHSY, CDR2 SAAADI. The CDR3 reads CASRMRGSDSPLHF. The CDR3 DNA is TGCGCCAGCAGAATGAGAGGGTCAGACTCACCCCTCCACTTT.